One sample yielded the 5 T cell receptor beta chains listed below, sequenced in a study of blood T cell repertoires in COVID-19. Produced via immunoSEQ multiplex PCR; TCRdb's table is partial and in-frame only. This table holds about 160,000 clones, around 81% found once. Sequencing was carried out using peripheral blood. The origin of the receptors is a man aged 60 to 69 with active or convalescent COVID-19.

This clone was seen a handful of times. V usage is TRBV11-3 and J usage is TRBJ2-1; D remains unclear. The CDR3 consists of 16 residues. The germline gives CDR1 SGHNT, CDR2 YENEEA. Trimming took off 0 bases at V and 2 bases at J, with 11 bases between the two ends. For the CDR3, the DNA is TGTGCCAGCAGCTTAGATCATTCCCCGGCCTACAATGAGCAGTTCTTC. This encodes CASSLDHSPAYNEQFF.

This clone was observed a few times. The V call is TRBV6-5, the J call TRBJ2-7; possibly TRBD2 for D (6 bases). The V end lost 10 bases, the J end lost 0 bases, and 16 bases lay between the germline ends. The CDR3 runs to 14 residues. The V gene's germline CDR1 is MNHEY and CDR2 SVGAGI. As DNA, the CDR3 is TGTGCCACCAGATTATCGGGGGACTCCTACGAGCAGTACTTC. Its translation: CATRLSGDSYEQYF.

This chain joins TRBV28 and TRBJ1-2; D remains ambiguous. The CDR3 spans 15 residues. In germline, CDR1 is MDHEN, CDR2 SYDVKM. V dropped 4 bases and J dropped 6 bases, with 18 bases sitting between them. The CDR3 coding sequence is TGTGCCAGCAGTTCGCCGGGAGCGGGAATGGATGGCTACACCTTC. Translated, it gives CASSSPGAGMDGYTF.

There are a few counts of this clone. The J gene is TRBJ2-2, the V gene TRBV19, with D maybe TRBD2 (6 bases). With 3 bases removed from V and 3 bases from J, the gap between germline ends came to 14 bases. The CDR3 contains 16 residues. The germline V gene encodes CDR1 LNHDA and CDR2 SQIVND (reference sequence). In DNA form, the CDR3 reads TGTGCCAGTAGTATTGAAGGGAGGAGTTACACCGGGGAGCTGTTTTTT. Protein: CASSIEGRSYTGELFF.

The V call is TRBV9, the J call TRBJ1-3; the D is unclear. The CDR3 consists of 13 residues. The germline V and J ends were trimmed by 3 bases and 3 bases, with 7 bases remaining between them. From germline, CDR1 is SGDLS and CDR2 YYNGEE. CDR3 bases: TGTGCCAGCAGCGCCGGGGTTGGAAACACCATATATTTT. Protein sequence: CASSAGVGNTIYF.